This T cell receptor (beta chain) was observed in a study of T cells after yellow fever vaccination. TCRdb fed the 5' RACE reads into MiXCR, producing one record per CDR3 protein. The table lists some 260,000 distinct CDR3 sequences, over 4.5% of them singletons. The table lists this clonotype with many counts. This TCR derives from a man younger than 30 who received the YFV17D yellow fever vaccine. The material was CD4+ T cells sorted from PBMCs, obtained on the day of the yellow fever booster vaccination.

CDR3 loop: CASSLIGTGELFF. The CDR3 region has the DNA TGTGCCAGCAGTTTAATCGGCACCGGGGAGCTGTTTTTT. V gene TRBV12-3 or TRBV12-4 combines with J gene TRBJ2-2; D gene ambiguous. The CDR3 sequence is 13 residues long. V was cut by 2 bases and J by 4 bases, with 5 bases left in between.